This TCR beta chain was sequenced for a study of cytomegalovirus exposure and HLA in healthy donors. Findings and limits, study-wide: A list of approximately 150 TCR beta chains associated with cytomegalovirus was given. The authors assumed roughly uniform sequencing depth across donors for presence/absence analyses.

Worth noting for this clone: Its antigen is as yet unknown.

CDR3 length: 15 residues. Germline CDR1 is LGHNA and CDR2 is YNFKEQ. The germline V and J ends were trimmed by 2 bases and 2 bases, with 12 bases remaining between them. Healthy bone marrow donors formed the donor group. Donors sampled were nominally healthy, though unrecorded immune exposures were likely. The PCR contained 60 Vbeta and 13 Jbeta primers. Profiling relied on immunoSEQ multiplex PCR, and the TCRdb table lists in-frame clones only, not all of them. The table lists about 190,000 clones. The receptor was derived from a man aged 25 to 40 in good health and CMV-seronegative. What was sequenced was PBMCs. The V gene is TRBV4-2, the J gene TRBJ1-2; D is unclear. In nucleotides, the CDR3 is TGTGCCAGCAGCCAACGGTCAGCGGTGAACTATGGCTACACCTTC. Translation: CASSQRSAVNYGYTF.